Listed here are 10 T cell receptor beta chains from one sample, sequenced in a study of blood T cell repertoires in COVID-19. Libraries were prepared by immunoSEQ multiplex PCR; TCRdb keeps only in-frame clonotypes and omits some of them. Of 200,000 to 250,000 clones in the sample, around 90% were seen once. Sequencing input: PBMCs or T cells enriched from blood (not recorded which). The receptors come from a man aged 25-45 years who had been exposed to COVID-19.

The V call is TRBV5-5, the J call TRBJ1-3; the D is unclear. This CDR3 contains 19 residues. V dropped 3 bases and J dropped 11 bases, with 33 bases sitting between them. The germline V gene has CDR1 SGHKS and CDR2 YYEKEE (reference sequence). CDR3 nucleotides: TGTGCCAGCAGCTCTGCTAGCCCCCGGGGTGCCGGCGGACCTGCGGCCATATATTTT. This sequence encodes CASSSASPRGAGGPAAIYF. The full variable domain, with the rest looked up from reference TRBV5-5 and TRBJ1-3, is DAGVTQSPTHLIKTRGQQVTLRCSPISGHKSVSWYQQVLGQGPQFIFQYYEKEERGRGNFPDRFSARQFPNYSSELNVNALLLGDSALYLCASSSASPRGAGGPAAIYFGEGSWLTVV.

This clone was observed once. The genes are TRBV28 and TRBJ1-1; TRBD1 might be the D (6 bases). The CDR3 length is 14 residues. CDR1 MDHEN and CDR2 SYDVKM come from the germline V gene. V was cut by 2 bases and J by 4 bases, with 11 bases left in between. CDR3: CASSLRTGITEAFF. For the CDR3, the DNA is TGTGCCAGCAGTTTACGCACAGGGATCACTGAAGCTTTCTTT.

This clone came up once. V is TRBV7-9 and J is TRBJ1-6; a weak D match, TRBD1 (5 bases). The germline gives CDR1 SEHNR, CDR2 FQNEAQ (reference sequence). V shed 5 bases and J shed 6 bases, with 14 bases lying between them. The CDR3 is 15 amino acids. The CDR3 is CASSQDSNFNSPLHF. The CDR3, as DNA: TGTGCCAGCAGCCAAGACAGCAACTTTAATTCACCCCTCCACTTT.

This chain uses TRBV19 with TRBJ1-2, with TRBD1 matching 7 bases. CDR1 and CDR2 (germline): LNHDA, SQIVND (reference sequence). The trim removed 4 bases at V and 6 bases at J, leaving 5 bases unmatched. The CDR3 is 13 amino acids. CDR3: CASSKDRENGYTF. CDR3 nucleotides: TGTGCCAGTAGTAAAGACAGGGAAAATGGCTACACCTTC.

This clone was seen a single time. The rearrangement uses TRBV3-1 (or the pseudogene TRBV3-2) and TRBJ2-7; 7 bases fit TRBD1. V lost 3 bases to trimming and J lost 1 base; unmatched junction nucleotides: 6. The CDR3 runs to 15 residues. Germline CDR1 LGHDT, CDR2 YNNKEL (reference sequence). The CDR3 reads CASSHRDRASYEQYF. CDR3 DNA sequence: TGTGCCAGCAGCCACCGGGACAGAGCTTCCTACGAGCAGTACTTC.

V and J are TRBV9 and TRBJ2-3; D remains ambiguous. V lost 3 bases to trimming and J lost 0 bases, with 14 bases between them. The germline V gene has CDR1 SGDLS and CDR2 YYNGEE. The CDR3 has 16 amino acids. DNA of the CDR3: TGTGCCAGCAGCGCCGGAGACGGAACTAGCACAGATACGCAGTATTTT. This gives the protein CASSAGDGTSTDTQYF.

This chain connects TRBV2 to TRBJ1-2; 7 positions match TRBD1. Germline CDR1 and CDR2: SNHLY and FYNNEI. The CDR3 has 12 amino acids. V lost 8 bases and J lost 4; bases outside the gene matches: 4. Here the CDR3 reads CASRDSIYGYTF. CDR3 sequence (DNA): TGTGCCAGCCGGGACAGCATCTATGGCTACACCTTC.

This chain links TRBV15 with TRBJ2-7; no clear D gene. Trimming cost V 4 bases and J 0 bases, with 10 bases left between them. Germline CDR1 and CDR2: LNHNV and YYDKDF (reference sequence). The CDR3 sequence is 14 residues long. CDR3 DNA: TGTGCCACCAGCACCAGGTCGAGCTCCTACGAGCAGTACTTC. Translated, it gives CATSTRSSSYEQYF.

This chain links TRBV6-1 with TRBJ2-3, with TRBD2 matching 9 bases. There are 14 residues in the CDR3. Germline CDR1 and CDR2: MNHNS and SASEGT. V trimming: 3 bases; J trimming: 4 bases; junction bases outside the gene matches: 2. CDR3 nucleotides: TGTGCCAGCAGTGACGCGGGGGGGGCAGATACGCAGTATTTT. The encoded protein is CASSDAGGADTQYF.

The chain links TRBV7-9 to TRBJ2-7; the D gene is possibly TRBD1 (6 bases). Germline loops: CDR1 SEHNR, CDR2 FQNEAQ (reference sequence). V was clipped by 5 bases and J by 6 bases, with 17 bases between them. The CDR3 has 14 residues. The CDR3 DNA follows: TGTGCCAGCAGCCTTGGACAGAGTTTGGTCGAGCAGTACTTC. Amino acid sequence: CASSLGQSLVEQYF.